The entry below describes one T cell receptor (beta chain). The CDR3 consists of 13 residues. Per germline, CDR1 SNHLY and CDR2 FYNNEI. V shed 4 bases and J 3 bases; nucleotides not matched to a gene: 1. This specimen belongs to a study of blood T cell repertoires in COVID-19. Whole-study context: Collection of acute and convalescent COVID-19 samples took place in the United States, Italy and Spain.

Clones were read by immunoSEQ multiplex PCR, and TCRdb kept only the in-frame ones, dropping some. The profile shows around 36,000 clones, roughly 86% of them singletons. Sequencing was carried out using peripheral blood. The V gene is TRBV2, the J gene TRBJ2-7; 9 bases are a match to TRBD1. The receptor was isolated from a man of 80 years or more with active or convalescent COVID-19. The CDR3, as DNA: TGTGCCAGCAGTGGGGGACAGGGCTACGAGCAGTACTTC. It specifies CASSGGQGYEQYF.